Below are 4 T cell receptor beta chains sequenced from a single sample in a study of early T cells in non-severe SARS-CoV-2 infection. TCRdb re-analysed the 5' RACE reads in MiXCR, keeping a single row per CDR3 protein. The sample includes more than 20,000 distinct CDR3 sequences, under 5% of them seen just once. Sequenced: whole blood. Receptors were obtained from an adult who was a healthcare worker with PCR-confirmed SARS-CoV-2 infection or an uninfected control (not recorded which).

There are many counts of this clonotype. V and J are TRBV6-2 or TRBV6-3 and TRBJ2-1; D gene ambiguous. This CDR3 comprises 15 residues. Trimming cost V 6 bases and J 3 bases, with 15 bases left between them. The germline CDR1 and CDR2 sequences are MNHEY and SVGEGT. CDR3 bases: TGTGCCAGCAGGCCCCCGCCCCCTCTCTACAATGAGCAGTTCTTC. Its translation is CASRPPPPLYNEQFF.

The sample holds many counts of this clonotype. The chain joins TRBV7-3 to TRBJ2-1, with 7 bases fitting TRBD2. The CDR3 totals 15 residues. V lost 5 bases, J lost 7 bases, and 11 bases stayed unmatched. The V gene's germline CDR1 is SGHTA and CDR2 FQGTGA. DNA of the CDR3: TGTGCCAGCAGCCCGGTGAGGGCTAGCGGAAATGAGCAGTTCTTC. It translates to CASSPVRASGNEQFF.

There are many counts of this clonotype. The chain carries TRBV3-1 and TRBJ2-3; tentative D call: TRBD2 (5 bases). The CDR3 consists of 17 residues. Looked up from germline, CDR1 is LGHDT and CDR2 is YNNKEL (reference sequence). Trimming pared 4 bases from V and 1 base from J, leaving 18 bases between. The CDR3 region is CASSPTRVGRGTDTQYF. The CDR3 DNA is TGTGCCAGCAGCCCAACCCGGGTAGGGCGGGGCACAGATACGCAGTATTTT.

This clonotype was observed many times. V and J are TRBV7-2 and TRBJ2-2, with TRBD2 matching 14 bases. The CDR3 runs to 16 residues. The germline gives CDR1 SGHTA, CDR2 FQGNSA. The trim removed 4 bases at V and 3 bases at J, leaving 1 base unmatched. The CDR3 DNA reads TGTGCCAGCAGCTGGGGACTAGCGGGGGACACCGGGGAGCTGTTTTTT. Amino acids: CASSWGLAGDTGELFF.